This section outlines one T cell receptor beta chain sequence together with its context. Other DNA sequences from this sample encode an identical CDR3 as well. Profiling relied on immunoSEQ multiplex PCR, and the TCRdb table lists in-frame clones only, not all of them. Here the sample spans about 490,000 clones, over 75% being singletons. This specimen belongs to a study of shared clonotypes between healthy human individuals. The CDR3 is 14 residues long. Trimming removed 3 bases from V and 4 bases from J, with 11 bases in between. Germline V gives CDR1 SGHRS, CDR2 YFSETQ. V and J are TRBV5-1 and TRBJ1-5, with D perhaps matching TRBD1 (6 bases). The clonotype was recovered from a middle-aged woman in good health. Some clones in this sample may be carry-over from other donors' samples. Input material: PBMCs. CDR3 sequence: CASSSTGRNQPQHF. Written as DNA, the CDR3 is TGCGCCAGCAGCTCTACAGGGAGGAATCAGCCCCAGCATTTT.